Following are 21 T cell receptor beta chains from one sample sequenced in a study of cytomegalovirus exposure and HLA in healthy donors (dated by TCRdb to 2016 to 2017). The method behind the library was the immunoSEQ multiplex PCR assay. For the multiplex PCR, a mixture combining 60 forward primers for TCR Vbeta segments and 13 reverse primers for TCR Jbeta segments was used. The immuneACCESS repertoire file appears here via TCRdb, limited to in-frame rearrangements. These files lack a portion of the clones; in checked studies, under half of the deficit traces to unresolved V genes, and the cause of the others is not known. Within this sample are about 110,000 clones, with roughly 80% of them counted one time only. 22% of the sample is held by the ten biggest clonotypes. Sequencing used PBMCs. Receptors were obtained from a young man in good health and CMV-seropositive.

The rearrangement joins TRBV5-1 to TRBJ2-3, with 10 positions matching TRBD1. Germline CDR1 SGHRS, CDR2 YFSETQ. V shed 5 bases, J shed 4 bases, and the junction held 10 bases outside the gene matches. The CDR3 length is 16 residues. The CDR3 is CASRKRTGGIADTQYF. CDR3 DNA sequence: TGCGCCAGCAGAAAGAGGACAGGGGGAATAGCAGATACGCAGTATTTT.

The rearrangement uses TRBV30 and TRBJ1-3, with 8 bases matching TRBD1. The CDR3 length is 14 residues. With V trimmed by 4 bases and J by 2 bases, 4 bases remained unmatched. Germline-derived CDR1 and CDR2 are GTSNPN and SVGIG (reference sequence). The CDR3 nucleotides are TGTGCCTGGACTAGGACAGGGACTGGAAACACCATATATTTT. Translation: CAWTRTGTGNTIYF.

The chain employs TRBV7-8 and TRBJ2-7; 8 bases line up with TRBD1. This CDR3 has 14 amino acids. Trimming removed 4 bases from V and 6 bases from J; junction bases left unmatched: 8. The V gene's germline CDR1 is SGHVS and CDR2 FQNEAQ. CDR3 sequence (DNA): TGTGCCAGCAGCTCATTTCAGGGGGCGGTCGAGCAGTACGTC. As protein: CASSSFQGAVEQYV.

The rearrangement joins TRBV2 to TRBJ1-5; 9 nucleotides match TRBD1. Germline loops: CDR1 SNHLY, CDR2 FYNNEI. The CDR3 sequence is 14 residues long. V was clipped by 7 bases and J by 4 bases; unmatched bases: 5. The CDR3 reads CASNLDRGNQPQHF. As DNA, the CDR3 is TGTGCCAGCAATCTCGACAGGGGGAATCAGCCCCAGCATTTT.

The genes are TRBV5-1 and TRBJ1-2, with no clear D. The CDR3 has 12 amino acids. V gave up 2 bases and J gave up 3 bases, with 5 bases separating them. Germline loops: CDR1 SGHRS, CDR2 YFSETQ. DNA of the CDR3: TGCGCCAGCAGCTTAGACTACTATGGCTACACCTTC. This codes for CASSLDYYGYTF.

This rearrangement joins TRBV5-4 to TRBJ1-2; D unclear. Germline CDR1 SGHNT, CDR2 YYREEE (reference sequence). V dropped 0 bases and J dropped 1 base, with 10 bases sitting between them. This CDR3 has 15 residues. CDR3 nucleotide sequence: TGTGCCAGCAGCTTGGACAGAAGCCTTAACTATGGCTACACCTTC. Amino acids: CASSLDRSLNYGYTF.

The rearrangement links TRBV10-3 to TRBJ2-3, with a tentative D call TRBD1 (6 bases). This CDR3 is built from 12 residues. V lost 8 bases, J lost 2 bases, and 8 bases lay in between. Germline V gene lookup returns CDR1 ENHRY and CDR2 SYGVKD. CDR3 DNA sequence: TGTGCCATCGGACAGAACACAGATACGCAGTATTTT. Its protein is CAIGQNTDTQYF.

The chain links TRBV5-1 to TRBJ1-4; TRBD1 agrees at 10 bases. Germline CDR1 SGHRS, CDR2 YFSETQ. Trimming took 3 bases from V and 8 from J; bases not matched to a gene: 7. The CDR3 has 15 amino acids. The CDR3 sequence: CASSWTGTGDEKLFF. CDR3 nucleotides: TGCGCCAGCAGCTGGACCGGGACAGGGGACGAAAAACTGTTTTTT.

This clone has more than one count but fewer than ten. V gene TRBV5-4 combines with J gene TRBJ1-4, with 8 bases identical to TRBD1. Germline assignment: CDR1 SGHNT and CDR2 YYREEE (reference sequence). Trimming at V came to 5 bases and at J to 2 bases, leaving 2 bases not matched to a gene. This CDR3 is 14 amino acids long. CDR3 coding DNA: TGTGCCAGCAGTTGGGACAGGACTAATGAAAAACTGTTTTTT. This gives the protein CASSWDRTNEKLFF.

The gene calls are TRBV7-2 and TRBJ2-1; D unclear. Germline CDR1 reads SGHTA; CDR2 reads FQGNSA. This CDR3 is 13 amino acids long. Trimming stripped 7 bases from V and 0 bases from J, with 7 bases between. The chain's CDR3 is CASKLSSYNEQFF. The CDR3 nucleotides are TGTGCCAGCAAGCTGAGCTCCTACAATGAGCAGTTCTTC.

The chain uses TRBV30 and TRBJ1-1; no definite D call. Germline assignment: CDR1 GTSNPN and CDR2 SVGIG (reference sequence). The V and J ends lost 3 bases and 1 base respectively, with 12 bases between them. This CDR3 is built from 14 residues. CDR3: CAWRSPGSNTEAFF. Written as DNA, the CDR3 is TGTGCCTGGAGATCACCGGGGTCGAACACTGAAGCTTTCTTT.

This sequence joins TRBV5-1 and TRBJ2-3, with D possibly TRBD2 on 5 matching bases. Germline CDR1 SGHRS, CDR2 YFSETQ. CDR3 length: 16 amino acids. Trimming stripped 0 bases from V and 2 bases from J, with 13 bases between. In DNA form, the CDR3 reads TGCGCCAGCAGCTTGGGCCGGGGTTTATTCACAGATACGCAGTATTTT. It is translated as CASSLGRGLFTDTQYF.

The chain is built from TRBV7-3 and TRBJ2-1; maybe TRBD1 (6 bases). Germline values: CDR1 SGHTA, CDR2 FQGTGA. This CDR3 has 15 residues. Trimming pared 2 bases from V and 0 bases from J, leaving 8 bases between. The CDR3 DNA follows: TGTGCCAGCAGCTTACAGGGGAGCTCCTACAATGAGCAGTTCTTC. Residues: CASSLQGSSYNEQFF.

V and J are TRBV14 and TRBJ2-7; 10 nucleotides line up with TRBD1. Germline V lookup: CDR1 SGHDN, CDR2 FVKESK. The CDR3 extends over 15 amino acids. The V segment lost 5 bases and the J segment 2 bases; nucleotides outside the gene matches: 6. This CDR3 is CASSYRTGGTYEQYF. Here the CDR3 DNA reads TGTGCCAGCAGCTACCGGACAGGGGGAACCTACGAGCAGTACTTC. Looking up the rest from reference TRBV14 and TRBJ2-7 gives the full variable domain: EAGVTQFPSHSVIEKGQTVTLRCDPISGHDNLYWYRRVMGKEIKFLLHFVKESKQDESGMPNNRFLAERTGGTYSTLKVQPAELEDSGVYFCASSYRTGGTYEQYFGPGTRLTVT.

Comments on this clone: One end of the junction varies from germline; a read error may be responsible. This sequence joins TRBV19 and TRBJ2-4; D perhaps matches TRBD1 (6 bases). Per the germline V gene, CDR1 is LNHDA and CDR2 is SQIVND (reference sequence). The CDR3 runs to 12 residues. CDR3 sequence: CASSIGTHILYF. CDR3 sequence (DNA): TGTGCCAGTAGTATCGGGACACACATTCTGTACTTC.

The chain uses TRBV5-4 and TRBJ2-7, with a weak D call TRBD1 (6 bases). V lost 4 bases to trimming and J lost 3 bases, with 17 bases between them. Looked up from germline, CDR1 is SGHNT and CDR2 is YYREEE (reference sequence). The length of the CDR3 is 15 residues. CDR3 DNA sequence: TGTGCCAGCAGCAATCCCGGTACAGGGATCTACGAGCAGTACGTC. Its translation is CASSNPGTGIYEQYV.

The chain links TRBV29-1 to TRBJ2-1; D is ambiguous. V lost 3 bases and J lost 6, with 12 bases in between. The CDR3 is 13 amino acids. Germline-derived CDR1 and CDR2 are SQVTM and ANQGSEA. This CDR3 is CSVDPRSSNEQFF. CDR3 coding DNA: TGCAGCGTTGACCCCAGGTCTTCCAATGAGCAGTTCTTC.

This clone is medium-sized in the sample. This sequence joins TRBV13 and TRBJ2-7; D is possibly TRBD1 (5 bases). Germline V CDR1 and CDR2: PRHDT, FYEKMQ (reference sequence). The CDR3 extends over 12 amino acids. The germline V and J ends were trimmed by 5 bases and 2 bases, with 7 bases remaining between them. This CDR3 reads CASSLRAYEQYF. In nucleotides, the CDR3 is TGTGCCAGCAGCCTCAGGGCCTACGAGCAGTACTTC.

The chain is built from TRBV7-8 and TRBJ1-2, with D possibly matching TRBD1 (5 bases). Per the germline V gene, CDR1 is SGHVS and CDR2 is FQNEAQ. Trimming shortened V by 5 bases and J by 8 bases, and 21 bases separated the two germline ends. The CDR3 sequence is 15 residues long. CDR3 nucleotides: TGTGCCAGCAGCCCAGCCAGGACACCGAAAGGGGGCTACACCTTC. Protein: CASSPARTPKGGYTF.

The J gene is TRBJ2-2, the V gene TRBV11-3; D is possibly TRBD1 (6 bases). Germline V gene sequence: CDR1 SGHNT, CDR2 YENEEA. V was trimmed by 1 base and J by 7 bases, leaving 13 bases between them. The CDR3 sequence is 15 residues long. CDR3 residues: CASSLGLGASGELFF. CDR3 coding DNA: TGTGCCAGCAGCTTAGGATTGGGGGCGAGCGGGGAGCTGTTTTTT. Full variable domain (outside the CDR3, taken from reference TRBV11-3 and TRBJ2-2): EAGVVQSPRYKIIEKKQPVAFWCNPISGHNTLYWYLQNLGQGPELLIRYENEEAVDDSQLPKDRFSAERLKGVDSTLKIQPAELGDSAVYLCASSLGLGASGELFFGEGSRLTVL.

This clone was counted once. This chain uses TRBV11-2 with TRBJ2-7; D ambiguous. This CDR3 contains 13 residues. V dropped 1 base and J dropped 4 bases, with 8 bases sitting between them. Germline CDR1 is SGHAT and CDR2 is FQNNGV. The chain's CDR3 is CASSLGMRYEQYV. CDR3 DNA: TGTGCCAGCAGCTTAGGCATGAGGTACGAGCAGTACGTC.